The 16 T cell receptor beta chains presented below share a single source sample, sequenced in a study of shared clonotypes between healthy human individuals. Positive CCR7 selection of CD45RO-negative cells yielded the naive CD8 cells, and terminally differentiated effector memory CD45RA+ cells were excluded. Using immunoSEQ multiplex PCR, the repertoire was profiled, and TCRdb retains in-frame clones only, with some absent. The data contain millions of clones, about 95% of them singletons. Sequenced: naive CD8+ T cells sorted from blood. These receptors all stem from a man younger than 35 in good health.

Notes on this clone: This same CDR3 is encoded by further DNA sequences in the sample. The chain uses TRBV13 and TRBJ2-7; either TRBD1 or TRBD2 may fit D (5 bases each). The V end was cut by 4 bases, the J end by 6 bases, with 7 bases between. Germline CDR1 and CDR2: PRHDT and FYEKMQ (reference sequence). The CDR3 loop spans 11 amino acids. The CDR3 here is CASSSGSEQYF. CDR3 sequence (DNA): TGTGCCAGCAGCTCAGGGAGCGAGCAGTACTTC.

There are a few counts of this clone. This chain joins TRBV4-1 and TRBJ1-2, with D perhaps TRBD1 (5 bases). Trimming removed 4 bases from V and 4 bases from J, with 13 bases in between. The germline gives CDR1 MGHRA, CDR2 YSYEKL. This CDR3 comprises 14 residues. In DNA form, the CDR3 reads TGCGCCAGCAGCCCCAGGGAGGAGTCCTATGGCTACACCTTC. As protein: CASSPREESYGYTF.

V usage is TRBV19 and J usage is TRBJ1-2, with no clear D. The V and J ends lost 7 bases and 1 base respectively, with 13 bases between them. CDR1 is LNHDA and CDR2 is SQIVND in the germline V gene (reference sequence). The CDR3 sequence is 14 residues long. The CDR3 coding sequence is TGTGCCAGTACCAAAGACCGCGATAACTATGGCTACACCTTC. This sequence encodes CASTKDRDNYGYTF.

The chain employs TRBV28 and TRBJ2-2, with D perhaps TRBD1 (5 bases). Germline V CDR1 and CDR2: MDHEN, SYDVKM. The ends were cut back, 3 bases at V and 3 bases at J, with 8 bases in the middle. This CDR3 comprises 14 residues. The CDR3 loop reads CASSFQGYTGELFF. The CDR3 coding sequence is TGTGCCAGCAGTTTTCAGGGTTACACCGGGGAGCTGTTTTTT.

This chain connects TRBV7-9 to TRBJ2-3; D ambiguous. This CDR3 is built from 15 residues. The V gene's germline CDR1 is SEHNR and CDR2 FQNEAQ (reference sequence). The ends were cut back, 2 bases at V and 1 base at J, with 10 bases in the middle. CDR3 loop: CASSLSFTGTDTQYF. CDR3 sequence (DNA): TGTGCCAGCAGCTTAAGCTTTACAGGCACAGATACGCAGTATTTT. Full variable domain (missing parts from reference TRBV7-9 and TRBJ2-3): DTGVSQNPRHKITKRGQNVTFRCDPISEHNRLYWYRQTLGQGPEFLTYFQNEAQLEKSRLLSDRFSAERPKGSFSTLEIQRTEQGDSAMYLCASSLSFTGTDTQYFGPGTRLTVL.

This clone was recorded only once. CDR3 in DNA: TGTGCCAGCAGTGTCTTGGGACAGTCATCTGAGCAGTTCTTC. Encoded protein: CASSVLGQSSEQFF. V and J are TRBV27 and TRBJ2-1, with 7 nucleotides matching TRBD1. The CDR3 covers 14 residues. Germline V gene sequence: CDR1 MNHEY, CDR2 SMNVEV (reference sequence). The V gene end was trimmed by 5 bases and the J gene end by 9 bases; junction bases not matched to a gene: 10.

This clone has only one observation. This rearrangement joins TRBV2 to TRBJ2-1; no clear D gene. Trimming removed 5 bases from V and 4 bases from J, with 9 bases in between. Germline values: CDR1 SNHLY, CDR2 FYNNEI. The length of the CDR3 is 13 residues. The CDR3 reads CASSLITYNEQFF. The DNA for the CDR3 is TGTGCCAGCAGTCTAATTACATACAATGAGCAGTTCTTC.

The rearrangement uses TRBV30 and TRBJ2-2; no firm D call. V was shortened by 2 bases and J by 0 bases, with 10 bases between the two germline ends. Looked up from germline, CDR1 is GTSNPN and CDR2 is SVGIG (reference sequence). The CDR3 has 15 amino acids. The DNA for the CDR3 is TGTGCCTGGAGTTTCGACAACTCGAACACCGGGGAGCTGTTTTTT. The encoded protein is CAWSFDNSNTGELFF.

CDR3 nucleotides: TGTGCCAGCAGTGAACAGGGTACCAACGTCCTGACTTTC. Translating gives CASSEQGTNVLTF. V gene TRBV2 combines with J gene TRBJ2-6, with D perhaps TRBD1 (5 bases). V lost 2 bases, J lost 8 bases, and 7 bases lay in between. The CDR3 sequence is 13 residues long. CDR1 and CDR2 from the germline V gene are SNHLY and FYNNEI.

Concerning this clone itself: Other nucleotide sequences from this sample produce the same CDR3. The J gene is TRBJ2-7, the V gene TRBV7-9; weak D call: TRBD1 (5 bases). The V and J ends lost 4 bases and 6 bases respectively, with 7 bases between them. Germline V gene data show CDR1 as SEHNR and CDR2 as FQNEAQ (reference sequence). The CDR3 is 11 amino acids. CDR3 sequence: CASSYQGEQYF. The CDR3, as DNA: TGTGCCAGCAGCTACCAGGGCGAGCAGTACTTC.

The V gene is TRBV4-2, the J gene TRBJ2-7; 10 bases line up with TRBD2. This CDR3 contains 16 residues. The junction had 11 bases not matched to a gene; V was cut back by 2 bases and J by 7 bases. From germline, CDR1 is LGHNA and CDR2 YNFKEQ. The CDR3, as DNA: TGTGCCAGCAGCCAATCGGCTAGCGGGGGCTCGCAAGAGCAGTACTTC. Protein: CASSQSASGGSQEQYF.

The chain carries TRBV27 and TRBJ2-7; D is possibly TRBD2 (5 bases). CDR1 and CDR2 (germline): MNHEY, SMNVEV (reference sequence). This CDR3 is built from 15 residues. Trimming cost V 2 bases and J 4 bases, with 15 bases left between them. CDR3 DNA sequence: TGTGCCAGCAGTTTAAGCCGGGGTTACGTGTACGAGCAGTACTTC. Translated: CASSLSRGYVYEQYF.

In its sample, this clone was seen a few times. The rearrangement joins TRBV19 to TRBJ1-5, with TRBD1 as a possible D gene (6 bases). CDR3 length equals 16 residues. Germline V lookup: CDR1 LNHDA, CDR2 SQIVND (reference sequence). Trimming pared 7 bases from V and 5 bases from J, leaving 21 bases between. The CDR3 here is CASNGQSYQLYQPQHF. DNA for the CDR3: TGTGCCAGTAATGGACAGTCTTATCAACTTTATCAGCCCCAGCATTTT.

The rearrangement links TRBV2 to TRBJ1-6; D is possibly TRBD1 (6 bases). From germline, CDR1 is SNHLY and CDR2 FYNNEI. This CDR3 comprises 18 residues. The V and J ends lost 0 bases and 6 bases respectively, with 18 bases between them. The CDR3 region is CASSEADGDTFLNSPLHF. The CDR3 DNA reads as TGTGCCAGCAGTGAAGCGGACGGGGACACCTTCCTTAATTCACCCCTCCACTTT.

The CDR3 DNA is TGTGCCAGCAGCTTAGTGGAGACCTCCTTTGGCTACACCTTC. Protein: CASSLVETSFGYTF. The gene calls are TRBV7-9 and TRBJ1-2; D not resolved. With 1 base removed from V and 7 bases from J, the gap between germline ends came to 13 bases. The CDR3 is made up of 14 amino acids. The V gene's germline CDR1 is SEHNR and CDR2 FQNEAQ (reference sequence).

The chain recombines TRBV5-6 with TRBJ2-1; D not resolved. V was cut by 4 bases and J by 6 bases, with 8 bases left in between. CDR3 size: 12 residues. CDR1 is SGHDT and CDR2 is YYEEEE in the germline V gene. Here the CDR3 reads CASSEVPNEQFF. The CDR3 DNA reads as TGTGCCAGCAGCGAAGTACCCAATGAGCAGTTCTTC.